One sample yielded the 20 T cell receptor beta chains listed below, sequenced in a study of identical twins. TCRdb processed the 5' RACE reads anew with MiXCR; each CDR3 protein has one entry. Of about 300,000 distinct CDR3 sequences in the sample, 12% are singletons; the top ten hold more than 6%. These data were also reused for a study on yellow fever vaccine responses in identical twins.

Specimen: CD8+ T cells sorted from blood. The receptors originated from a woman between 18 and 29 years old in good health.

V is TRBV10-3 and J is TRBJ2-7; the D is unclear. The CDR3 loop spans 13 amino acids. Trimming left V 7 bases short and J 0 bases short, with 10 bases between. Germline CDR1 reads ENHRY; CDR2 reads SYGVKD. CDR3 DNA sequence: TGTGCCATCAAAAGAGAGAGCTCCTACGAGCAGTACTTC. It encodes CAIKRESSYEQYF.

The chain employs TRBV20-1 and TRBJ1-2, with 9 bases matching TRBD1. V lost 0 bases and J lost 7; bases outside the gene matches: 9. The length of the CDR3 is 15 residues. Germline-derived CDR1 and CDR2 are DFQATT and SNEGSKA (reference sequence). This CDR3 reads CSARDLNWTGVGYTF. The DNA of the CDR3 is TGCAGTGCTAGAGATCTTAATTGGACAGGGGTTGGCTACACCTTC.

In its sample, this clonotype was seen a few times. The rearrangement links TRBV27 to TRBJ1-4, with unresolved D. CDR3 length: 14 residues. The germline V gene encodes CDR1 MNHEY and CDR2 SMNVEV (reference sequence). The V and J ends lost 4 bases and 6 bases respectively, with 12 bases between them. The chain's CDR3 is CASSSQQQHEKLFF. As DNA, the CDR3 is TGTGCCAGCAGTTCCCAACAGCAGCATGAAAAACTGTTTTTT. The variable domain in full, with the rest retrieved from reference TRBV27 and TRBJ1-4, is EAQVTQNPRYLITVTGKKLTVTCSQNMNHEYMSWYRQDPGLGLRQIYYSMNVEVTDKGDVPEGYKVSRKEKRNFPLILESPSPNQTSLYFCASSSQQQHEKLFFGSGTQLSVL.

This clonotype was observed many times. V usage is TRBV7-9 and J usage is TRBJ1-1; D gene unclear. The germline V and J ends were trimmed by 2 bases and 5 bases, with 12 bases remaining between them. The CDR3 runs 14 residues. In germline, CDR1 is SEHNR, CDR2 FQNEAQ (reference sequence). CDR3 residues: CASSLPRGNTEAFF. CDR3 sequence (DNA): TGTGCCAGCAGCTTACCCCGGGGTAATACTGAAGCTTTCTTT.

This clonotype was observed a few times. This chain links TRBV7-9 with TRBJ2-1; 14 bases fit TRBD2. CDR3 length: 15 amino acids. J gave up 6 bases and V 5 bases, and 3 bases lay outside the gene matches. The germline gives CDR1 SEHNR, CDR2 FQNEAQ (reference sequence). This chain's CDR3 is CASSQTSGRGNEQFF. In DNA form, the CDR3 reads TGTGCCAGCAGCCAGACTAGCGGGAGGGGCAATGAGCAGTTCTTC.

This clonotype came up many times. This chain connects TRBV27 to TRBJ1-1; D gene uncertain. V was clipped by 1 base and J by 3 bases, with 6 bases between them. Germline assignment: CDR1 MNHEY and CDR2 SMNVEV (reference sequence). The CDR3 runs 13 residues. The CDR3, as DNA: TGTGCCAGCAGTTTATACGGAGACACTGAAGCTTTCTTT. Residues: CASSLYGDTEAFF.

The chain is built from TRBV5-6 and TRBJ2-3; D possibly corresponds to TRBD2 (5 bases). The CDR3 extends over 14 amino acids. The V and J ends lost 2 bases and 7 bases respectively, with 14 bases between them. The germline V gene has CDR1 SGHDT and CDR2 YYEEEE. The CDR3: CASSLILAPHTQYF. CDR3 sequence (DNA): TGTGCCAGCAGCTTAATTCTAGCACCGCATACGCAGTATTTT.

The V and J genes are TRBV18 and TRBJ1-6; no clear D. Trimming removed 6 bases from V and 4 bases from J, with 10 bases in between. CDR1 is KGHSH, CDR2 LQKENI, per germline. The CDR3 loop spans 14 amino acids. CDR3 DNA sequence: TGTGCCAGCTCCTCGGACGCATATAATTCACCCCTCCACTTT. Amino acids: CASSSDAYNSPLHF.

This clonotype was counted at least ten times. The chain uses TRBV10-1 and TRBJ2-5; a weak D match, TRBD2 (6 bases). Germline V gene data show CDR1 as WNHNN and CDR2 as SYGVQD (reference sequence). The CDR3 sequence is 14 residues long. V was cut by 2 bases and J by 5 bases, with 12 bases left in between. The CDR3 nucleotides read TGCGCCAGCAGTGAGCTATCTAGCGCTGAGACCCAGTACTTC. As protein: CASSELSSAETQYF.

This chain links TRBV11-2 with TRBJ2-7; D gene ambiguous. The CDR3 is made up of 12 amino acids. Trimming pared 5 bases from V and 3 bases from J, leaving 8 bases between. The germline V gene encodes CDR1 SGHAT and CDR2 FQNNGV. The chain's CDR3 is CASSLLGYEQYV. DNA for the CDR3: TGTGCCAGCAGCCTCCTCGGCTACGAGCAGTACGTC.

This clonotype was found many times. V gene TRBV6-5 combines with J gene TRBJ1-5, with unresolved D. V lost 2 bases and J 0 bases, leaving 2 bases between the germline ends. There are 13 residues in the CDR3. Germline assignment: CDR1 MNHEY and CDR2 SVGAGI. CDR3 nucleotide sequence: TGTGCCAGCAGTTACGGTAGCAATCAGCCCCAGCATTTT. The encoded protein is CASSYGSNQPQHF.

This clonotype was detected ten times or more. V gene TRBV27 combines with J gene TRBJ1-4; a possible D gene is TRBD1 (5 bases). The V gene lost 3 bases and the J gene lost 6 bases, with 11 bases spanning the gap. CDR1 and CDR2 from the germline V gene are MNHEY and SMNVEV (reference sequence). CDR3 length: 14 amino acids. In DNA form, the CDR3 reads TGTGCCAGCAGTTTGAAGGCAGGGTATGAAAAACTGTTTTTT. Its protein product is CASSLKAGYEKLFF.

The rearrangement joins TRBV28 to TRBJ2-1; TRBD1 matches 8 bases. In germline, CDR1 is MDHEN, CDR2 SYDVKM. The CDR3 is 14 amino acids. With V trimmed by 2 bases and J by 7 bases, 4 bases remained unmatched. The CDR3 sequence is CASSLSRGQNEQFF. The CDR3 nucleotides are TGTGCCAGCAGTTTAAGCAGGGGGCAAAATGAGCAGTTCTTC.

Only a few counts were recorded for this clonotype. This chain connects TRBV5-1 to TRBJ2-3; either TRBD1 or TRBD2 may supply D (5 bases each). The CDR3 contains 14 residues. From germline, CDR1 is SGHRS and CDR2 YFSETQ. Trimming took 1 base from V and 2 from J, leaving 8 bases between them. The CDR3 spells CASSLMGDTDTQYF. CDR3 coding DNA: TGCGCCAGCAGCTTGATGGGGGACACAGATACGCAGTATTTT.

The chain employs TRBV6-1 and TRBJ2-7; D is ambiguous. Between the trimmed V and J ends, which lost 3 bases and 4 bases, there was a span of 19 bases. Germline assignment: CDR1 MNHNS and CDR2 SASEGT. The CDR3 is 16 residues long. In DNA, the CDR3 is TGTGCCAGCAGTGACCCCGAGGACGGCGCCCCTTACGAGCAGTACGTC. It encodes CASSDPEDGAPYEQYV.

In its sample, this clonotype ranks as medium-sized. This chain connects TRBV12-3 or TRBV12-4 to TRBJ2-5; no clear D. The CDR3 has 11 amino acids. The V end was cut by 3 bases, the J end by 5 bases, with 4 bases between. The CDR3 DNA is TGTGCCAGCAGTTTCGGGGAGACCCAGTACTTC. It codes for CASSFGETQYF.

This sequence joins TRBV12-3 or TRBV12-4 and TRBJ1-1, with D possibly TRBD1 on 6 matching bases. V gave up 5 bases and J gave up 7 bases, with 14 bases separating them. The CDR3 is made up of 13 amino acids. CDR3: CASSVYTDSEAFF. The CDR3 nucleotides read TGTGCCAGCAGTGTCTACACGGACAGTGAAGCTTTCTTT.

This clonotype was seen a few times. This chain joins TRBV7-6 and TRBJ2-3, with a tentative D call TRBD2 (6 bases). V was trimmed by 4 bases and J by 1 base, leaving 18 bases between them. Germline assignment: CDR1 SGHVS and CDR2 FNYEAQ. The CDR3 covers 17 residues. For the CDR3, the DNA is TGTGCCAGCAGCTCCGAACGCCCGGGACTCGGCACAGATACGCAGTATTTT. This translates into CASSSERPGLGTDTQYF.

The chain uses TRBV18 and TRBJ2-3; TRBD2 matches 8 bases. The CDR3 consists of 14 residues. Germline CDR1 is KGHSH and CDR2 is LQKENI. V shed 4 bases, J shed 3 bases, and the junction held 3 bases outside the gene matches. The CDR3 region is CASSRGLETDTQYF. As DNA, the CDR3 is TGTGCCAGCTCACGGGGACTAGAAACAGATACGCAGTATTTT.

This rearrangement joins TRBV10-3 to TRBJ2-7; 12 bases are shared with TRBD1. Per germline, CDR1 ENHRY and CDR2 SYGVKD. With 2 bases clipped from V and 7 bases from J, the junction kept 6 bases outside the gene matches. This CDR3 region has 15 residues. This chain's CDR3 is CAISERGTGGEEQYF. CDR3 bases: TGTGCCATCAGTGAGAGGGGGACAGGGGGCGAGGAGCAGTACTTC.